The clone carrying this T cell receptor (beta chain) was detected ten times or more. Its antigen is unknown. The data derive from a study of CD8+CD57+ T cells in acquired aplastic anemia. Study-level information: The mean DNA yield obtained from sorted CD4+ and CD8+ cells came to around 3 ug. Healthy donors gave 10 million to 11 million reads on average for CD4+ cells.

The study profiled TCR beta VDJ and CDR3 using genomic DNA as template. TCRdb called the reads again in MiXCR, with one record for every CDR3 protein. The table includes just over 400,000 distinct CDR3 sequences, 65% to 80% detected once. CDR3 length equals 13 residues. Looked up from germline, CDR1 is MNHEY and CDR2 is SMNVEV (reference sequence). V gave up 3 bases and J gave up 8 bases, with 13 bases separating them. Points from the study as a whole: Overlap between patients and controls comprised twenty-nine CD8+ CDR3 sequences. Patients and healthy controls showed no significant CD8+ Simpson's diversity difference.

The chain joins TRBV27 to TRBJ1-1; D may be TRBD1 (6 bases). This clonotype originated in a human donor in good health, serving as a control. The specimen was sorted CD4+, CD8+, or CD8+CD57+ T cells (not recorded which) from PBMCs. CDR3 bases: TGTGCCAGCAGTTTGAACAGGGCCAGAGAAGCTTTCTTT. Its translation: CASSLNRAREAFF.